The 13 T cell receptor beta chains in this list originate from one sample, sequenced in a study of vaccination effects on CD4 cells after COVID-19. Ahead of sequencing, the ViraFEST assay grew antigen-specific CD4+ T cells using viral peptide pools. After roughly 11 days in culture, the CD4+ T cells were isolated. None of these healthy vaccinees had been infected with SARS-CoV-2 before vaccination. Their target antigens are unknown. The table came from immunoSEQ multiplex PCR; TCRdb's copy has only in-frame clones and leaves some out. Altogether 41,000 or so clones are present, around three quarters being singletons, with the ten largest covering 2.9%. Here the sequenced sample was CD4+ T cells from PBMCs cultured with HCoV-NL63 spike peptides, taken before COVID-19 vaccination. The receptor source for this set is a human donor who received a COVID-19 vaccine.

Only a few counts were recorded for this clone. The gene calls are TRBV19 and TRBJ1-2; D might be TRBD1 (5 bases). This CDR3 is built from 14 residues. Trimming pared 6 bases from V and 4 bases from J, leaving 15 bases between. Germline CDR1 is LNHDA and CDR2 is SQIVND (reference sequence). DNA of the CDR3: TGTGCCAGTAGCTCCAAGGGGAGTGCCTATGGCTACACCTTC. It specifies CASSSKGSAYGYTF.

The chain has TRBV6-6 and TRBJ1-2; 9 nucleotides match TRBD1. Germline V CDR1 and CDR2: MNHNY, SVGAGI (reference sequence). This CDR3 spans 16 amino acids. The J segment lost 4 bases and the V segment lost 5 bases, leaving 11 bases of the junction unmatched. The chain's CDR3 is CASSRTLTQGAYGYTF. Written as DNA, the CDR3 is TGTGCCAGCAGTCGAACCTTGACACAGGGGGCCTATGGCTACACCTTC.

This chain uses TRBV15 with TRBJ2-5; maybe TRBD1 (6 bases). Trimming left V 3 bases short and J 4 bases short, with 18 bases between. CDR1 is LNHNV, CDR2 YYDKDF, per germline (reference sequence). The CDR3 runs to 16 residues. The CDR3: CATSRDSTGSVETQYF. The CDR3 DNA is TGTGCCACCAGCAGGGATTCCACAGGGTCGGTAGAGACCCAGTACTTC.

The chain recombines TRBV6-4 with TRBJ2-1; no clear D. Germline V gene lookup returns CDR1 MRHNA and CDR2 SNTAGT. Trimming took 3 bases from V and 5 from J, leaving 11 bases between them. The CDR3 consists of 14 residues. CDR3: CASSESSEDNEQFF. The CDR3 DNA is TGTGCCAGCAGTGAATCGTCTGAGGACAATGAGCAGTTCTTC.

The chain has TRBV24-1 and TRBJ2-3; 10 bases are shared with TRBD2. The CDR3 covers 15 residues. From germline, CDR1 is KGHDR and CDR2 SFDVKD. Losses at the gene ends were 6 bases for V and 2 bases for J; bases not matched to a gene: 4. The DNA for the CDR3 is TGTGCCACCAGTCGAGCGGGGGGGGCCACAGATACGCAGTATTTT. Translated, it gives CATSRAGGATDTQYF.

The V call is TRBV6-6, the J call TRBJ2-2, with D maybe TRBD2 (6 bases). The V and J ends lost 9 bases and 4 bases respectively, with 9 bases between them. This CDR3 has 12 residues. CDR1 and CDR2 (germline): MNHNY, SVGAGI (reference sequence). Here the CDR3 DNA reads TGTGCCAGTCACGGGGGCACCGGGGAGCTGTTTTTT. Amino acids: CASHGGTGELFF.

This chain links TRBV10-2 with TRBJ2-5; D uncertain. Trimming shortened V by 6 bases and J by 5 bases, and 13 bases separated the two germline ends. The CDR3 has 13 residues. Germline values: CDR1 WSHSY, CDR2 SAAADI. The CDR3 sequence is CASRDWAGETQYF. The CDR3 nucleotides are TGCGCCAGCAGAGACTGGGCTGGCGAGACCCAGTACTTC.

This sequence joins TRBV10-3 and TRBJ2-1, with D tentatively TRBD2 (5 bases). V lost 0 bases and J 7 bases, leaving 10 bases between the germline ends. The CDR3 consists of 14 residues. From germline, CDR1 is ENHRY and CDR2 SYGVKD. The CDR3 sequence: CAISESNGVNEQFF. CDR3 DNA sequence: TGTGCCATCAGTGAGTCGAACGGGGTGAATGAGCAGTTCTTC.

The rearrangement links TRBV12-3 or TRBV12-4 to TRBJ1-3; D unclear. The CDR3 length is 13 residues. V shed 6 bases and J shed 3 bases, with 9 bases lying between them. The chain's CDR3 is CASSTRGGNTIYF. CDR3 coding DNA: TGTGCCAGCAGCACGCGGGGTGGAAACACCATATATTTT.

The chain combines TRBV6-5 with TRBJ2-7, with no clear D. Germline V CDR1 and CDR2: MNHEY, SVGAGI. The CDR3 loop spans 15 amino acids. With 6 bases removed from V and 3 bases from J, the gap between germline ends came to 18 bases. The CDR3: CASRVNFLGYYEQYV. The CDR3 DNA reads TGTGCCAGCAGAGTAAATTTCTTGGGGTACTACGAGCAGTACGTC.

The J gene is TRBJ1-1, the V gene TRBV3-1 (or the pseudogene TRBV3-2), with D hard to call. Trimming shortened V by 2 bases and J by 0 bases, and 7 bases separated the two germline ends. The CDR3 sequence is 14 residues long. The V gene's germline CDR1 is LGHDT and CDR2 YNNKEL (reference sequence). DNA of the CDR3: TGTGCCAGCAGCCAACCCAGCATGAACACTGAAGCTTTCTTT. It specifies CASSQPSMNTEAFF.

This chain joins TRBV4-1 and TRBJ2-2; D unresolved. The CDR3 extends over 16 amino acids. Between the trimmed V and J ends, which lost 0 bases and 0 bases, there was a span of 8 bases. Per the germline V gene, CDR1 is MGHRA and CDR2 is YSYEKL. CDR3 sequence (DNA): TGCGCCAGCAGCCAAGAGAGTAGATCGAACACCGGGGAGCTGTTTTTT. Protein product: CASSQESRSNTGELFF.

This clone has only a few counts. V and J are TRBV2 and TRBJ2-5; 8 nucleotides align to TRBD2. Germline trimming cut 6 bases from V and 4 bases from J; bases unmatched to any gene: 1. CDR1 and CDR2 from the germline V gene are SNHLY and FYNNEI. This CDR3 has 12 amino acids. CDR3 nucleotide sequence: TGTGCCAGCAGAAGCGGGGGAGAGACCCAGTACTTC. Its translation is CASRSGGETQYF.